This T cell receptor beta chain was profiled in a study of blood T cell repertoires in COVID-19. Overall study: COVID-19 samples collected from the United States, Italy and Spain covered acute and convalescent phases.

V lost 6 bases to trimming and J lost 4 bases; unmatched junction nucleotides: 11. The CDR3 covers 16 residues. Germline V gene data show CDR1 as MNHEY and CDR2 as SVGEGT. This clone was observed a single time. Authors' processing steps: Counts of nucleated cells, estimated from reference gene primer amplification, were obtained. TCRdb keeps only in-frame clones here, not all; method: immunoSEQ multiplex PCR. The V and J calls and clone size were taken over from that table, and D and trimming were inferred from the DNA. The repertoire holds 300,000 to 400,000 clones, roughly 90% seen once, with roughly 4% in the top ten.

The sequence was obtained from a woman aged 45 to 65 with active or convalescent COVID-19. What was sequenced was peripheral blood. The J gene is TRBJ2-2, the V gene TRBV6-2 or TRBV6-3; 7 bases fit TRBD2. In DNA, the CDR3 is TGTGCCAGCAGCAATGATAAGCGGGGTAGCACCGGGGAGCTGTTTTTT. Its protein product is CASSNDKRGSTGELFF.